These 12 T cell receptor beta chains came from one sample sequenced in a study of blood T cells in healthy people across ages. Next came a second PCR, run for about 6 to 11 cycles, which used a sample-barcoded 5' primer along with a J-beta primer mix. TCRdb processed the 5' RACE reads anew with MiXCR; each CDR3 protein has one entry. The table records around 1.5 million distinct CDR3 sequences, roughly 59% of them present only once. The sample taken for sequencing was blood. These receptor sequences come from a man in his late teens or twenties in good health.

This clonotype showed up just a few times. As DNA, the CDR3 is TGTGCCAGCAGCCCGACAGGGGGGAACACCGGGGAGCTGTTTTTT. Protein product: CASSPTGGNTGELFF. The V and J genes are TRBV7-9 and TRBJ2-2, with TRBD1 matching over 9 bases. The V gene's germline CDR1 is SEHNR and CDR2 FQNEAQ (reference sequence). The CDR3 extends over 15 amino acids. V shed 5 bases and J 1 base; nucleotides not matched to a gene: 2.

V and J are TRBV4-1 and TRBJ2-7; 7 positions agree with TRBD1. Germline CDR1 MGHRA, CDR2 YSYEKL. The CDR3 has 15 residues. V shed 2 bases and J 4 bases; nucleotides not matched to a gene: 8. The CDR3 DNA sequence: TGCGCCAGCAGCCAATCCAAGGACAGGACTTACGAGCAGTACTTC. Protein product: CASSQSKDRTYEQYF.

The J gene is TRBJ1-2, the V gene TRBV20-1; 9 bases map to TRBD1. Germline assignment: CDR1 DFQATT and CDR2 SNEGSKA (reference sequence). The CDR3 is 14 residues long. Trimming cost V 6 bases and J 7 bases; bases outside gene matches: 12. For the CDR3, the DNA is TGCAGTGCGGAAGAACAGGGGGCGCGGGGTGGCTACACCTTC. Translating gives CSAEEQGARGGYTF.

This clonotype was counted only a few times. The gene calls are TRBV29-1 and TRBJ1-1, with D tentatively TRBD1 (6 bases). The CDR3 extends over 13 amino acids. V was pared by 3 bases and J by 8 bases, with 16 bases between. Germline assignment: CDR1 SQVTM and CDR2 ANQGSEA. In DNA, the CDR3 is TGCAGCGTTGACGCAGGGGCCGTCGGGGAAGCTTTCTTT. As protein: CSVDAGAVGEAFF.

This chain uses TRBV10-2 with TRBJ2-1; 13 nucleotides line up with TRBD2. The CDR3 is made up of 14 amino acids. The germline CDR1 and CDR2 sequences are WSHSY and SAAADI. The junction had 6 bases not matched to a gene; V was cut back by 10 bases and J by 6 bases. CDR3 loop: CANRTSGSGNEQFF. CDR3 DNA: TGCGCCAACAGGACTAGCGGGAGCGGCAATGAGCAGTTCTTC.

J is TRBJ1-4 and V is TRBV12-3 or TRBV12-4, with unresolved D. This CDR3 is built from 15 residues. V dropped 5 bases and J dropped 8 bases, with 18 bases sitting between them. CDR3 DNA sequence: TGTGCCAGCAGTGCCGCGACGGGGTCTGTGGAAAAACTGTTTTTT. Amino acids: CASSAATGSVEKLFF.

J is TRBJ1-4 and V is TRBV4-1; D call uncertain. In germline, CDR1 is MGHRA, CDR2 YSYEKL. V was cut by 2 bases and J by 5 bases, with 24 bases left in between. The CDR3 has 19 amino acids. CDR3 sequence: CASSQMPPRGGVPNEKLFF. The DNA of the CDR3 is TGCGCCAGCAGCCAAATGCCCCCCCGGGGTGGCGTTCCGAATGAAAAACTGTTTTTT.

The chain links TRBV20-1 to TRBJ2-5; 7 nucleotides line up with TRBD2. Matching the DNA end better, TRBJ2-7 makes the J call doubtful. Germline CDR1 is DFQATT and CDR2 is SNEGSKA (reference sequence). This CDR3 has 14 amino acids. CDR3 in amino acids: CSVSSFGTTGEQYF. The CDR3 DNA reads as TGCAGTGTTAGCTCTTTCGGGACTACTGGCGAGCAGTACTTC.

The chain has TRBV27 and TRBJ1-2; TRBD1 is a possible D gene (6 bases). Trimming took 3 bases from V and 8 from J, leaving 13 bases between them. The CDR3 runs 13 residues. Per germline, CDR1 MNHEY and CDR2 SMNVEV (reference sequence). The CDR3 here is CASSFSRGSGYTF. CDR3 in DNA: TGTGCCAGCAGTTTTTCCAGGGGCTCCGGCTACACCTTC.

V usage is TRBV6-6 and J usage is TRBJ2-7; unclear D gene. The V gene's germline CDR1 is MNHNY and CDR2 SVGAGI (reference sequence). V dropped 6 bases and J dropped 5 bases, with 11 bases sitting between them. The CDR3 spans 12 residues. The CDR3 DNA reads TGTGCCAGCAGCCCTAATGATGACGAGCAGTACTTC. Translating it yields CASSPNDDEQYF.

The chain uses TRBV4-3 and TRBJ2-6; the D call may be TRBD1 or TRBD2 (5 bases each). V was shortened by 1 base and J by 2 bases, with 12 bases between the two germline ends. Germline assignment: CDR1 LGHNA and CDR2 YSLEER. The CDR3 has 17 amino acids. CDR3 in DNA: TGCGCCAGCAGCCAAGCCCCCCAGGGAGCTGGGGCCAACGTCCTGACTTTC. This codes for CASSQAPQGAGANVLTF.

CDR3 bases: TGTGCCAGCAGCCTTCCCCTCGGGAGCGACGAGCAGTACTTC. Its protein is CASSLPLGSDEQYF. J is TRBJ2-7 and V is TRBV14; D is possibly TRBD2 (6 bases). The CDR3 totals 14 residues. The germline V gene encodes CDR1 SGHDN and CDR2 FVKESK. The ends were cut back, 4 bases at V and 5 bases at J, with 15 bases in the middle.